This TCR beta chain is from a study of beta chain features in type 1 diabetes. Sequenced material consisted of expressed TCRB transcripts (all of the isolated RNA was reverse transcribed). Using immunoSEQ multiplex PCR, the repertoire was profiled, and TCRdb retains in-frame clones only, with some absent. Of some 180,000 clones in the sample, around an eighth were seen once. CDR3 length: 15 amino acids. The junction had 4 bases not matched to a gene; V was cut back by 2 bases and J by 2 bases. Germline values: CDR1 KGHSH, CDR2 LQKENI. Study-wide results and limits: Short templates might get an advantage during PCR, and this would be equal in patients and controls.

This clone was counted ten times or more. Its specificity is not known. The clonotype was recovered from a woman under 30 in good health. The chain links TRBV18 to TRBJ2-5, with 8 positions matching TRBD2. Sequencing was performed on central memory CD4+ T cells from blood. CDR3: CASSPSSGGQETQYF. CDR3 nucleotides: TGTGCCAGCTCACCATCGAGCGGGGGACAAGAGACCCAGTACTTC.